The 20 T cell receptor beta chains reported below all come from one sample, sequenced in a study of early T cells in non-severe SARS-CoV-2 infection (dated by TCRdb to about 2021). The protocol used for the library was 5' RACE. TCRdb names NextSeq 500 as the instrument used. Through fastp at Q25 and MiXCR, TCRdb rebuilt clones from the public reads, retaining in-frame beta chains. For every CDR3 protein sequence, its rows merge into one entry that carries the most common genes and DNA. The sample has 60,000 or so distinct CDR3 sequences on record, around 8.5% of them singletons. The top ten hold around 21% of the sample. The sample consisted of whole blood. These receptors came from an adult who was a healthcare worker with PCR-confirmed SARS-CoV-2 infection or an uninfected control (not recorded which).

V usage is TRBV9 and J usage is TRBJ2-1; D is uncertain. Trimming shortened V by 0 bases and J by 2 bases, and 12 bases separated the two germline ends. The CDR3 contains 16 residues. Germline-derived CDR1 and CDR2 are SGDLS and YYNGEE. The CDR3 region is CASSVVGLSPYNEQFF. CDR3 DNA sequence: TGTGCCAGCAGCGTAGTGGGTCTATCTCCCTACAATGAGCAGTTCTTC.

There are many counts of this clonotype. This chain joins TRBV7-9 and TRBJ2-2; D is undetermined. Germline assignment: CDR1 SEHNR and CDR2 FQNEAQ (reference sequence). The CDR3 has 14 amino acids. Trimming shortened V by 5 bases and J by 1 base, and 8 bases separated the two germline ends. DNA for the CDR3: TGTGCCAGCAGCGTAAGAGGGAACACCGGGGAGCTGTTTTTT. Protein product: CASSVRGNTGELFF.

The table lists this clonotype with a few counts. The DNA of the CDR3 is TGTGCCAGCAGCTTAGGACGGACACTTTACGAGCAGTACTTC. This sequence encodes CASSLGRTLYEQYF. This rearrangement joins TRBV11-1 to TRBJ2-7, with a possible D match to TRBD1 (5 bases). V shed 1 base and J shed 4 bases, with 11 bases lying between them. CDR3 length: 14 residues. The germline gives CDR1 SGHAT, CDR2 FQDESV (reference sequence).

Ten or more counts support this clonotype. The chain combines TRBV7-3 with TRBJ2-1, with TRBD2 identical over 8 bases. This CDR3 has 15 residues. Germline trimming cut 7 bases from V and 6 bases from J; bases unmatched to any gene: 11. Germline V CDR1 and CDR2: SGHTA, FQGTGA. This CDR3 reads CASTLGVAGRNEQFF. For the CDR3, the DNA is TGTGCCAGCACACTAGGGGTAGCGGGGCGCAATGAGCAGTTCTTC.

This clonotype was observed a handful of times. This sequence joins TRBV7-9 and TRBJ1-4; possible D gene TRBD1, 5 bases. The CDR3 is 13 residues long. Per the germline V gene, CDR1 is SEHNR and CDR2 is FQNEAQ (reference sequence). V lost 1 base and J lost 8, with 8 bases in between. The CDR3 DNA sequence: TGTGCCAGCAGCTTAGGGGGCTTGGAAAAACTGTTTTTT. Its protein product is CASSLGGLEKLFF.

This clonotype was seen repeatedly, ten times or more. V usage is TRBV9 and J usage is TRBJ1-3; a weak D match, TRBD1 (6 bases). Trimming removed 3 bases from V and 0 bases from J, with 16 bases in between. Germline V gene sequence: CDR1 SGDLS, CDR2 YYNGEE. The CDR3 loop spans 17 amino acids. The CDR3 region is CASSGRDTTISGNTIYF. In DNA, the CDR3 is TGTGCCAGCAGCGGAAGGGACACAACAATCTCTGGAAACACCATATATTTT. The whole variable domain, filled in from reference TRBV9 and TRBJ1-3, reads DSGVTQTPKHLITATGQRVTLRCSPRSGDLSVYWYQQSLDQGLQFLIQYYNGEERAKGNILERFSAQQFPDLHSELNLSSLELGDSALYFCASSGRDTTISGNTIYFGEGSWLTVV.

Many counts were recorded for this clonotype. The DNA of the CDR3 is TGTGCCAGCAGCGTCACTAGCGGGGGCACAGATACGCAGTATTTT. The encoded protein is CASSVTSGGTDTQYF. This chain uses TRBV9 with TRBJ2-3; 10 bases map to TRBD2. CDR1 is SGDLS and CDR2 is YYNGEE in the germline V gene. The V and J ends lost 2 bases and 1 base, in that order; junction bases with no gene match: 1. The CDR3 contains 15 residues.

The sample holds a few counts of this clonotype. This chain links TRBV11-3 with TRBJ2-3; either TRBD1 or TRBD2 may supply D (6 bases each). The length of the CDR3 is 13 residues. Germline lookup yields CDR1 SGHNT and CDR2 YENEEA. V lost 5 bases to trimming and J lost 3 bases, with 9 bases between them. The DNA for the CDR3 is TGTGCCAGCAGCATAGGGGGGACAGATACGCAGTATTTT. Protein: CASSIGGTDTQYF.

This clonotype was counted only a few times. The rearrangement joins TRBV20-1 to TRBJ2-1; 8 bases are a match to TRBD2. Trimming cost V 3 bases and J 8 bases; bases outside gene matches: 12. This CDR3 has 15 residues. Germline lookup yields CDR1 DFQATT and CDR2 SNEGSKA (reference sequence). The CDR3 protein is CSASTGGGGQYEQFF. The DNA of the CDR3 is TGCAGTGCTAGCACCGGAGGCGGGGGGCAGTATGAGCAGTTCTTC.

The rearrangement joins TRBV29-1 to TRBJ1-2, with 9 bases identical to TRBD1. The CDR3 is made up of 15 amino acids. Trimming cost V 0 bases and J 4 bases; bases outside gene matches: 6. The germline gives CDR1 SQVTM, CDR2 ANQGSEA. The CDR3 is CSVEERQGGGYGYTF. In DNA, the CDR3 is TGCAGCGTTGAAGAGAGACAGGGGGGAGGCTATGGCTACACCTTC.

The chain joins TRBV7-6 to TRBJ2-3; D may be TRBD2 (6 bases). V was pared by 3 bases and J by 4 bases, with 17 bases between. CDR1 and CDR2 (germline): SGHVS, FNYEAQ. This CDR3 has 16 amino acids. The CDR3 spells CASSFVGGERADTQYF. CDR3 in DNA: TGTGCCAGCAGCTTTGTTGGAGGGGAAAGGGCAGATACGCAGTATTTT.

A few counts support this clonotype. The CDR3 region has the DNA TGTGCCAGCAGCTTGGTAGGGGGCCCAGGGGGAGAGACCCAGTACTTC. Its translation is CASSLVGGPGGETQYF. The chain carries TRBV5-8 and TRBJ2-5; the match to TRBD1 covers 7 bases. The CDR3 runs 16 residues. CDR1 and CDR2 from the germline V gene are SGHTS and YDEGEE. V shed 0 bases and J 4 bases; nucleotides not matched to a gene: 9.

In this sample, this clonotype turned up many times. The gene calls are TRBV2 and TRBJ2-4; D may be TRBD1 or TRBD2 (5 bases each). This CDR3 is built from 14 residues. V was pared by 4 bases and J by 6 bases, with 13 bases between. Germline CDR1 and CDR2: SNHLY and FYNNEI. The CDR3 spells CASSGDPSGNIQYF. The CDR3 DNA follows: TGTGCCAGCAGTGGGGACCCCTCGGGAAACATTCAGTACTTC.

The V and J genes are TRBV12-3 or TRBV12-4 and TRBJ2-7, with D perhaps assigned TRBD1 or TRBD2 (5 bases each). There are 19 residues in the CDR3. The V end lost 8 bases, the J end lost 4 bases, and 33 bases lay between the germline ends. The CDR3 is CASCRSGRGLSRSPYEQYF. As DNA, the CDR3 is TGTGCCAGCTGTCGATCAGGGCGCGGGCTGTCGAGGTCTCCTTACGAGCAGTACTTC.

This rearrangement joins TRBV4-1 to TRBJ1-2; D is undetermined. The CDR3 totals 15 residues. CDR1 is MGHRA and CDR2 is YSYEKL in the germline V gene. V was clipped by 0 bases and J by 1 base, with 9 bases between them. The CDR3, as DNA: TGCGCCAGCAGCCAAGACAAGGACTTTAACTATGGCTACACCTTC. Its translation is CASSQDKDFNYGYTF.

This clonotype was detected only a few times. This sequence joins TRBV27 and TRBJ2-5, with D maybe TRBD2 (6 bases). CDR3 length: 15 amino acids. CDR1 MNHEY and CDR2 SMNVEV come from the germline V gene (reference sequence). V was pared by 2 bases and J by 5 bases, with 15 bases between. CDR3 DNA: TGTGCCAGCAGTTTAACGGGGTTGGAGGGCGAGACCCAGTACTTC. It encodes CASSLTGLEGETQYF.

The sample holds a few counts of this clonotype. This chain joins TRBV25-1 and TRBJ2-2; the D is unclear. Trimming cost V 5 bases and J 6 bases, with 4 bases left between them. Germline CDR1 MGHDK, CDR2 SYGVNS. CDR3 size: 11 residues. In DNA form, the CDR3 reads TGTGCCAGCAGTCGGTCCGGGGAGCTGTTTTTT. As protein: CASSRSGELFF.

In DNA, the CDR3 is TGTGCCAGCAGCTTAGAAGGGAGACTAACTCTACTACGAGGGCAGTACTTC. It specifies CASSLEGRLTLLRGQYF. The rearrangement links TRBV7-2 to TRBJ2-7, with D perhaps matching TRBD2 (5 bases). Between the trimmed V and J ends, which lost 1 base and 9 bases, there was a span of 25 bases. This CDR3 is built from 17 residues. Germline V gene sequence: CDR1 SGHTA, CDR2 FQGNSA.

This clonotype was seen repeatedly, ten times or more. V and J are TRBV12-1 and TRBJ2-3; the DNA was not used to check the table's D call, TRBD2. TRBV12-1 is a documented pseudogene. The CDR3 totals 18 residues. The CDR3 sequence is CASSGPGLAGGPSDTQYF. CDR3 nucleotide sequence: TGTGCCAGCAGCGGACCGGGACTAGCGGGGGGGCCTTCAGATACGCAGTATTTT.

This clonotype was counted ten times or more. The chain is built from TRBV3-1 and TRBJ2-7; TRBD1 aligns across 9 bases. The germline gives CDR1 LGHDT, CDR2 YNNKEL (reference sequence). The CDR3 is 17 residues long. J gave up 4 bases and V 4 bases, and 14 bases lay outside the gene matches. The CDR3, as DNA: TGTGCCAGCAGCCCCGCGAGCCCCGGGACAGGGTATTACGAGCAGTACTTC. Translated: CASSPASPGTGYYEQYF.